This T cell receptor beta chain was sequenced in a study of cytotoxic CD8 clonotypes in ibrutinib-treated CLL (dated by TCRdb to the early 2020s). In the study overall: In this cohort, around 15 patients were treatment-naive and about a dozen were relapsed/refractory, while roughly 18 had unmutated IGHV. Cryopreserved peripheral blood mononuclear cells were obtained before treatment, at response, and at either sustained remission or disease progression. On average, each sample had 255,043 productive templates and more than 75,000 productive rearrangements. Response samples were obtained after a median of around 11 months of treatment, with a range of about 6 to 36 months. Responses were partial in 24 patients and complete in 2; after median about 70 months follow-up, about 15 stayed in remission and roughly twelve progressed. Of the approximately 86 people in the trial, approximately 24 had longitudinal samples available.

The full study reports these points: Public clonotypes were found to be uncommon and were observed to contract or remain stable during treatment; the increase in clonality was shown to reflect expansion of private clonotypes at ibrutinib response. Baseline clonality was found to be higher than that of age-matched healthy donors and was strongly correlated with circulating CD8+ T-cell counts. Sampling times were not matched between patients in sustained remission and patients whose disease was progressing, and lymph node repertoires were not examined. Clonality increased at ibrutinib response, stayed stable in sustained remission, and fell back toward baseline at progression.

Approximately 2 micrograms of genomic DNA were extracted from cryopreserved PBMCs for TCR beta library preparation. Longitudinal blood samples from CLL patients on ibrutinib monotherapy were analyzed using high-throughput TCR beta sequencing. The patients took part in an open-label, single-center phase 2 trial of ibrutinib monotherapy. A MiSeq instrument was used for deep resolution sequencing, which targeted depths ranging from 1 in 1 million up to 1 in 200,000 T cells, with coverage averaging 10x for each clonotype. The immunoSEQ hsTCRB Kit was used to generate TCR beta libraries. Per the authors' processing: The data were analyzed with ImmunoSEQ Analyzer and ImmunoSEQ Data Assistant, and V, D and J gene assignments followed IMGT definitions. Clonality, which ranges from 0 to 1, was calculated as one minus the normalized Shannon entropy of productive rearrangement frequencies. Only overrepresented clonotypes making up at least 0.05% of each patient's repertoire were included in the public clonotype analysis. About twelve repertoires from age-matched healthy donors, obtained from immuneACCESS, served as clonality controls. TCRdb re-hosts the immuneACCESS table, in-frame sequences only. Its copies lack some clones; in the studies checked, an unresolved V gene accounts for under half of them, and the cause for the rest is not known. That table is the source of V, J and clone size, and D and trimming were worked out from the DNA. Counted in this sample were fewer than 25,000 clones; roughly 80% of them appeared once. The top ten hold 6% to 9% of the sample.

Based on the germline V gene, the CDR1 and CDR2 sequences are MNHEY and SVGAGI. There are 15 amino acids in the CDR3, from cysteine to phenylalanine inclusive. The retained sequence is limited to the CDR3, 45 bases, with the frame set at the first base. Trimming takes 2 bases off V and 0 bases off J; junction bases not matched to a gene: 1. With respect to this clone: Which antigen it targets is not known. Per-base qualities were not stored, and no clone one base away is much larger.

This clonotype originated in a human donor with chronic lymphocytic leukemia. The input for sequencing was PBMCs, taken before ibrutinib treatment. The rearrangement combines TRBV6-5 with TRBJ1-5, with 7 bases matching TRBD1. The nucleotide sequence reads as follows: TGTGCCAGCAGTTACCAGGGGGGTAGCAATCAGCCCCAGCATTTT. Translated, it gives CASSYQGGSNQPQHF.